This is a list of T cell receptor beta chains from one sample in a study of human T cells and chemical hapten exposure. TCRdb recomputed calls from the 5' RACE reads with MiXCR, one row per CDR3 protein. The data show approximately 140,000 distinct CDR3 sequences, with around 4.1% seen just once and more than 1.2% held by the top ten. The source of these receptors is a female donor in good health. The CDR3 runs from the conserved cysteine through the conserved F or W. A D gene is named only where the DNA matches it firmly. Size tells how often a clone was seen (once, few, many) or the class of an expanded clone, and some rows leave it out.

v_call: TRBV20-1
j_call: TRBJ2-3
d_call: NA
clone_size: many
cdr3_aa: CSARGVLRSSTDTQYF
cdr3_nt: TGCAGTGCTAGGGGGGTACTGCGGTCTAGCACAGATACGCAGTATTTT

v_call: TRBV10-3
j_call: TRBJ1-2
d_call: NA
clone_size: many
cdr3_aa: CAISEAKGTLYGYTF
cdr3_nt: TGTGCCATCAGTGAGGCTAAGGGGACACTCTATGGCTACACCTTC

v_call: TRBV20-1
j_call: TRBJ2-5
d_call: NA
clone_size: many
cdr3_aa: CSARDIRRETQYF
cdr3_nt: TGCAGTGCTAGAGATATCAGGAGGGAGACCCAGTACTTC

v_call: TRBV4-2
j_call: TRBJ2-3
d_call: NA
clone_size: many
cdr3_aa: CASSQPKPSTDTQYF
cdr3_nt: TGTGCCAGCAGCCAACCCAAACCCAGCACAGATACGCAGTATTTT

v_call: TRBV20-1
j_call: TRBJ2-1
d_call: TRBD2
clone_size: many
cdr3_aa: CSAPLAGDYNEQFF
cdr3_nt: TGCAGTGCTCCTCTAGCGGGGGATTACAATGAGCAGTTCTTC

v_call: TRBV18
j_call: TRBJ2-5
d_call: NA
clone_size: many
cdr3_aa: CASSPRGETQYF
cdr3_nt: TGTGCCAGCAGTCCTAGAGGAGAGACCCAGTACTTC

v_call: TRBV2
j_call: TRBJ1-5
d_call: TRBD1
clone_size: NA
cdr3_aa: CASRQATGGGNQPQHF
cdr3_nt: TGTGCCAGCAGGCAGGCGACAGGGGGCGGCAATCAGCCCCAGCATTTT

v_call: TRBV9
j_call: TRBJ2-3
d_call: NA
clone_size: many
cdr3_aa: CASSVAGLGSGSTDTQYF
cdr3_nt: TGTGCCAGCAGCGTAGCAGGACTCGGGTCGGGGAGCACAGATACGCAGTATTTT

v_call: TRBV20-1
j_call: TRBJ2-1
d_call: NA
clone_size: many
cdr3_aa: CSASGGPYNEQFF
cdr3_nt: TGCAGTGCTAGTGGGGGGCCCTACAATGAGCAGTTCTTC

v_call: TRBV18
j_call: TRBJ2-7
d_call: TRBD1
clone_size: few
cdr3_aa: CASSPGLGRGRLSYEQYF
cdr3_nt: TGTGCCAGCTCACCAGGACTTGGCAGGGGGCGTTTGTCCTACGAGCAGTACTTC

v_call: TRBV3-1
j_call: TRBJ2-2
d_call: TRBD2
clone_size: NA
cdr3_aa: CASSQLSGGRTGELFF
cdr3_nt: TGTGCCAGCAGCCAACTTAGCGGGGGTCGGACCGGGGAGCTGTTTTTT

v_call: TRBV7-9
j_call: TRBJ1-1
d_call: NA
clone_size: many
cdr3_aa: CASSYRDGLHTEAFF
cdr3_nt: TGTGCCAGCAGCTACCGGGACGGACTCCACACTGAAGCTTTCTTT

v_call: TRBV4-3
j_call: TRBJ1-1
d_call: TRBD1
clone_size: many
cdr3_aa: CASSPARGMNTEAFF
cdr3_nt: TGCGCCAGCAGCCCAGCCAGGGGGATGAACACTGAAGCTTTCTTT

v_call: TRBV29-1
j_call: TRBJ1-1
d_call: TRBD1
clone_size: many
cdr3_aa: CSVVDPGQGVTEAFF
cdr3_nt: TGCAGCGTTGTTGATCCCGGACAGGGGGTCACTGAAGCTTTCTTT

v_call: TRBV15
j_call: TRBJ1-2
d_call: TRBD1
clone_size: many
cdr3_aa: CATSRQGGDGYTF
cdr3_nt: TGTGCCACCAGCAGACAGGGGGGGGATGGCTACACCTTC

v_call: TRBV20-1
j_call: TRBJ1-6
d_call: TRBD1
clone_size: many
cdr3_aa: CSATTTGSYNSPLHF
cdr3_nt: TGCAGTGCTACGACGACAGGGTCCTATAATTCACCCCTCCACTTT

v_call: TRBV7-2
j_call: TRBJ2-3
d_call: NA
clone_size: many
cdr3_aa: CASSAPGYTQYF
cdr3_nt: TGTGCCAGCAGCGCCCCGGGGTACACGCAGTATTTT

v_call: TRBV7-2
j_call: TRBJ2-7
d_call: NA
clone_size: many
cdr3_aa: CASSRPGIHEQYF
cdr3_nt: TGTGCCAGCAGCCGCCCAGGGATCCACGAGCAGTACTTC

v_call: TRBV6-6
j_call: TRBJ2-7
d_call: NA
clone_size: many
cdr3_aa: CASSYGPQGRGEQYF
cdr3_nt: TGTGCCAGCAGTTACGGACCACAGGGTAGGGGCGAGCAGTACTTC

v_call: TRBV20-1
j_call: TRBJ2-3
d_call: NA
clone_size: NA
cdr3_aa: CSGIIGVRGTDTQYF
cdr3_nt: TGCAGTGGTATTATTGGGGTCCGGGGCACAGATACGCAGTATTTT

v_call: TRBV7-2
j_call: TRBJ1-2
d_call: NA
clone_size: many
cdr3_aa: CASSLMKEGYGYTF
cdr3_nt: TGTGCCAGCAGCTTAATGAAGGAAGGGTATGGCTACACCTTC

v_call: TRBV7-2
j_call: TRBJ2-1
d_call: NA
clone_size: few
cdr3_aa: CASSLYDSSYNEQFF
cdr3_nt: TGTGCCAGCAGCTTATACGACAGCTCCTACAATGAGCAGTTCTTC

v_call: TRBV18
j_call: TRBJ2-1
d_call: NA
clone_size: NA
cdr3_aa: CASSPEEYNEQFF
cdr3_nt: TGTGCCAGCTCACCCGAAGAGTACAATGAGCAGTTCTTC

v_call: TRBV20-1
j_call: TRBJ1-1
d_call: NA
clone_size: many
cdr3_aa: CSARDSSQGGTEAFF
cdr3_nt: TGCAGTGCTAGAGACAGCTCACAGGGAGGGACTGAAGCTTTCTTT

v_call: TRBV10-3
j_call: TRBJ1-5
d_call: NA
clone_size: many
cdr3_aa: CAISESISVAPGPQHF
cdr3_nt: TGTGCCATCAGTGAGTCGATATCCGTGGCCCCGGGGCCCCAGCATTTT

v_call: TRBV7-2
j_call: TRBJ2-3
d_call: NA
clone_size: few
cdr3_aa: CASSGMKVRGTDTQYF
cdr3_nt: TGTGCCAGCAGCGGGATGAAAGTGAGAGGCACAGATACGCAGTATTTT

v_call: TRBV20-1
j_call: TRBJ2-1
d_call: TRBD2
clone_size: many
cdr3_aa: CSTLAGANYNEQFF
cdr3_nt: TGCAGTACCTTAGCGGGGGCAAACTACAATGAGCAGTTCTTC

v_call: TRBV7-2
j_call: TRBJ2-2
d_call: TRBD2
clone_size: many
cdr3_aa: CASSYGGLAGGNTGELFF
cdr3_nt: TGTGCCAGCAGCTATGGTGGGCTAGCGGGGGGCAACACCGGGGAGCTGTTTTTT

v_call: TRBV20-1
j_call: TRBJ1-5
d_call: TRBD1
clone_size: NA
cdr3_aa: CSARRTGGGNQPQHF
cdr3_nt: TGCAGTGCTCGAAGAACAGGGGGCGGCAATCAGCCCCAGCATTTT

v_call: TRBV24-1
j_call: TRBJ2-3
d_call: NA
clone_size: NA
cdr3_aa: CATSDGERTDTQYF
cdr3_nt: TGTGCCACCAGTGACGGCGAGAGGACAGATACGCAGTATTTT

v_call: TRBV7-2
j_call: TRBJ2-7
d_call: TRBD1
clone_size: many
cdr3_aa: CASSLRPGQGHYEQYF
cdr3_nt: TGTGCCAGCAGCTTGCGTCCTGGACAGGGACACTACGAGCAGTACTTC

v_call: TRBV4-2
j_call: TRBJ2-3
d_call: TRBD2
clone_size: many
cdr3_aa: CASSQDLSNGLAGGRSDTQYF
cdr3_nt: TGTGCCAGCAGCCAAGATCTTTCTAACGGACTAGCGGGGGGGCGATCAGATACGCAGTATTTT

v_call: TRBV11-2
j_call: TRBJ1-1
d_call: NA
clone_size: many
cdr3_aa: CASRTKLEAFF
cdr3_nt: TGTGCCAGCAGGACCAAATTGGAAGCTTTCTTT

v_call: TRBV10-3
j_call: TRBJ2-2
d_call: NA
clone_size: many
cdr3_aa: CAISGAVRDGFANTGELFF
cdr3_nt: TGTGCCATCAGTGGTGCGGTTCGGGACGGTTTCGCGAACACCGGGGAGCTGTTTTTT

v_call: TRBV28
j_call: TRBJ2-2
d_call: TRBD2
clone_size: many
cdr3_aa: CASSFWSGGANTGELFF
cdr3_nt: TGTGCCAGCAGTTTCTGGAGCGGGGGCGCGAACACCGGGGAGCTGTTTTTT

v_call: TRBV12-3/TRBV12-4
j_call: TRBJ2-1
d_call: NA
clone_size: many
cdr3_aa: CASSTYNEQFF
cdr3_nt: TGTGCCAGCAGTACTTACAATGAGCAGTTCTTC

v_call: TRBV5-6
j_call: TRBJ1-1
d_call: TRBD1
clone_size: many
cdr3_aa: CASSLGDRVFYTEAFF
cdr3_nt: TGTGCCAGCAGCTTGGGCGACAGGGTGTTCTACACTGAAGCTTTCTTT

v_call: TRBV7-9
j_call: TRBJ1-5
d_call: NA
clone_size: NA
cdr3_aa: CASSLGGPLNQPQHF
cdr3_nt: TGTGCCAGCAGCTTAGGGGGCCCCCTAAATCAGCCCCAGCATTTT

v_call: TRBV6-2/TRBV6-3
j_call: TRBJ2-1
d_call: TRBD2
clone_size: many
cdr3_aa: CASSSMTKGLAGSEDEQFF
cdr3_nt: TGTGCCAGCAGTTCGATGACAAAAGGACTAGCGGGGTCCGAGGATGAGCAGTTCTTC

v_call: TRBV5-1
j_call: TRBJ2-1
d_call: NA
clone_size: many
cdr3_aa: CASSLGQTDEQFF
cdr3_nt: TGCGCCAGCAGCTTGGGCCAAACGGATGAGCAGTTCTTC

v_call: TRBV10-3
j_call: TRBJ1-1
d_call: NA
clone_size: few
cdr3_aa: CAISESGGPEAFF
cdr3_nt: TGTGCCATCAGTGAGTCGGGGGGTCCTGAAGCTTTCTTT

v_call: TRBV5-4
j_call: TRBJ2-7
d_call: NA
clone_size: many
cdr3_aa: CASSSVGGWQYF
cdr3_nt: TGTGCCAGCAGCTCCGTTGGGGGGTGGCAGTACTTC

v_call: TRBV6-4
j_call: TRBJ1-5
d_call: NA
clone_size: many
cdr3_aa: CASSPDYSNQPQHF
cdr3_nt: TGTGCCAGCTCGCCCGACTATAGCAATCAGCCCCAGCATTTT

v_call: TRBV4-1
j_call: TRBJ2-1
d_call: NA
clone_size: many
cdr3_aa: CASSPPPYNEQFF
cdr3_nt: TGCGCCAGCAGCCCTCCCCCCTACAATGAGCAGTTCTTC

v_call: TRBV27
j_call: TRBJ2-1
d_call: TRBD2
clone_size: many
cdr3_aa: CASSLIPGTSSGEQFF
cdr3_nt: TGTGCCAGCAGTCTGATACCTGGGACTAGTTCGGGCGAGCAGTTCTTC

v_call: TRBV7-2
j_call: TRBJ2-4
d_call: TRBD1
clone_size: many
cdr3_aa: CASSLAGTVIQYF
cdr3_nt: TGTGCCAGCAGCTTGGCCGGGACAGTTATTCAGTACTTC

v_call: TRBV3-1
j_call: TRBJ2-2
d_call: TRBD1
clone_size: NA
cdr3_aa: CASSQGSGTVSGELFF
cdr3_nt: TGTGCCAGCAGCCAAGGGTCAGGGACAGTAAGCGGGGAGCTGTTTTTT

v_call: TRBV12-3/TRBV12-4
j_call: TRBJ2-2
d_call: NA
clone_size: many
cdr3_aa: CASRRQGGTGELFF
cdr3_nt: TGTGCCAGCAGAAGGCAGGGTGGTACCGGGGAGCTGTTTTTT

v_call: TRBV7-2
j_call: TRBJ1-2
d_call: NA
clone_size: many
cdr3_aa: CASSLKPGANYGYTF
cdr3_nt: TGTGCCAGCAGCTTAAAACCAGGGGCCAACTATGGCTACACCTTC

v_call: TRBV15
j_call: TRBJ1-3
d_call: NA
clone_size: many
cdr3_aa: CATSRRSGTPSGNTIYF
cdr3_nt: TGTGCCACCAGCAGACGCTCCGGGACCCCCTCTGGAAACACCATATATTTT

v_call: TRBV4-3
j_call: TRBJ2-5
d_call: TRBD2
clone_size: many
cdr3_aa: CASSQGGGAKTQYF
cdr3_nt: TGCGCCAGCAGCCAAGGCGGGGGGGCTAAGACCCAGTACTTC

v_call: TRBV29-1
j_call: TRBJ2-5
d_call: NA
clone_size: many
cdr3_aa: CSVPGPLYQETQYF
cdr3_nt: TGCAGCGTCCCCGGTCCGCTGTACCAAGAGACCCAGTACTTC

v_call: TRBV29-1
j_call: TRBJ2-1
d_call: NA
clone_size: many
cdr3_aa: CSVEGGENEQFF
cdr3_nt: TGCAGCGTTGAAGGCGGGGAGAATGAGCAGTTCTTC

v_call: TRBV10-3
j_call: TRBJ2-7
d_call: NA
clone_size: many
cdr3_aa: CAINGLAEGEQYF
cdr3_nt: TGTGCCATCAACGGACTCGCGGAGGGCGAGCAGTACTTC